This T cell receptor beta chain was captured in a study of blood T cell repertoires in COVID-19. Study as a whole: The cDNA or gDNA used as material had been derived from T cells, B-cell-depleted T cells, or PBMCs.

The germline V gene has CDR1 SGHRS and CDR2 YFSETQ. The CDR3 covers 14 residues. J lost 4 bases, V lost 4 bases, and 6 bases had no gene match. The protocol was immunoSEQ multiplex PCR, while the TCRdb copy is restricted to in-frame clones and leaves out a portion. The sample holds 250,000 or so clones, around 87% seen once. The source is a woman in her fifties or sixties who had recovered from COVID-19. Material for sequencing was PBMCs or T cells enriched from blood (not recorded which). The V call is TRBV5-1, the J call TRBJ2-7; 9 nucleotides align to TRBD1. This CDR3 is CASSVGTGLYEQYF. The CDR3 region has the DNA TGCGCCAGCAGCGTCGGGACAGGGTTATACGAGCAGTACTTC.